Reported below is one T cell receptor beta chain. Its antigen remains unidentified. There are no base qualities to consult, and no much larger clone falls within one base. This specimen's treatment or condition label, interpreted: preoperative locoregional IRX-2 cytokine immunotherapy. The samples were obtained from a phase Ib study that tested preoperative, locoregional IRX-2 cytokine immunotherapy designed to prime immune responses. The donors were early-stage breast cancer patients who were given IRX-2 prior to surgery. Its CDR3 holds 14 amino acids, cysteine through phenylalanine. The sequence is cut down to CDR3 DNA, 42 bases in frame from base 1. Trimming at the junction amounts to 5 bases on V and 8 bases on J, and the germline ends lie 18 bases apart. Looking up the germline V gene yields CDR1 KGHSH and CDR2 LQKENI. The library was built by means of the immunoSEQ multiplex PCR assay. Held by TCRdb, this immuneACCESS table contains in-frame sequences only and omits some clones. Under half of the omission traces to an unresolved V gene where checked; the cause of the rest is unknown. For this sample the table gives 3,000 to 3,500 clones, of which around 73% were detected only once. The ten largest account for 6.5% to 9% of the sample.

The data belong to a study of preoperative IRX-2 immunotherapy in early breast cancer (dated 2019 in TCRdb). This clonotype originated in a human donor with breast cancer. This specimen was tumor tissue, taken after IRX-2 immunotherapy. The sequence is built from TRBV18 and TRBJ1-2; the D gene is perhaps TRBD1, from 5 matching bases. At the DNA level, the sequence is TGTGCCAGCTCAGCCGCCCCAGGGCACGGGGGCTACACCTTC. It translates as CASSAAPGHGGYTF. The reference TRBV18 and TRBJ1-2 proteins fill in what lies around the CDR3, so the full variable domain reads NAGVMQNPRHLVRRRGQEARLRCSPMKGHSHVYWYRQLPEEGLKFMVYLQKENIIDESGMPKERFSAEFPKEGPSILRIQQVVRGDSAAYFCASSAAPGHGGYTFGSGTRLTVV.